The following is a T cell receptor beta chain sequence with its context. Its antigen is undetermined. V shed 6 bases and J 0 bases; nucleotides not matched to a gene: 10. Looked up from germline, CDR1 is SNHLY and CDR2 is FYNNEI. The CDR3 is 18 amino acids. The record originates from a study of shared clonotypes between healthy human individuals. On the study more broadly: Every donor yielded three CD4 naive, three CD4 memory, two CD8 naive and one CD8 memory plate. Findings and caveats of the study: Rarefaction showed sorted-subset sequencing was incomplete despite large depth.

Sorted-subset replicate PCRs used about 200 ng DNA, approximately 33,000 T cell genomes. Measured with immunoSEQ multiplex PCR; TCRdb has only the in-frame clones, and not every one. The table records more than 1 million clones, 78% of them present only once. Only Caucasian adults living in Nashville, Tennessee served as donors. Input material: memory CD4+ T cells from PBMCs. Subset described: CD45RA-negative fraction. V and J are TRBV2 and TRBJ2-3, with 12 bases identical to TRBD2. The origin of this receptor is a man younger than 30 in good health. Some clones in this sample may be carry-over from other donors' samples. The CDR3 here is CASRLTSGRSFSTDTQYF. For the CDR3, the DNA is TGTGCCAGCAGACTCACTAGCGGGAGGTCTTTTAGCACAGATACGCAGTATTTT.